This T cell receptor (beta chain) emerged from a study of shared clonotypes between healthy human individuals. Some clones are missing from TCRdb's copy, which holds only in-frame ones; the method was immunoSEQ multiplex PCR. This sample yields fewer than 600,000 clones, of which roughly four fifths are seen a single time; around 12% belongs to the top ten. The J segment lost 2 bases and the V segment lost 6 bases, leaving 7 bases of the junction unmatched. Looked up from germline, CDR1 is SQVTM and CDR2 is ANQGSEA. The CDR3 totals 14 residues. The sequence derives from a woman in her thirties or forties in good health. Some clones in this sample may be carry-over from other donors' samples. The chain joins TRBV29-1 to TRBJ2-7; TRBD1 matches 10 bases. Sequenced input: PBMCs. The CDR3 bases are TGCAGCGTGAAGGCCGGGACAGGGGCCTACGAGCAGTACTTC. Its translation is CSVKAGTGAYEQYF.